This TCR beta chain came from a study of technical replicates of blood from a handful of donors. Profiling relied on immunoSEQ multiplex PCR, and the TCRdb table lists in-frame clones only, not all of them. The sample gives approximately 87,000 clones, approximately 95% of which show up once; approximately 0.36% is in the top ten. CDR1 and CDR2 from the germline V gene are PRHDT and FYEKMQ (reference sequence). This CDR3 contains 17 residues. V was trimmed by 0 bases and J by 4 bases, leaving 15 bases between them. The source is a human donor in good health. The specimen was T cells isolated from PBMCs. The rearrangement joins TRBV13 to TRBJ1-4, with unresolved D. CDR3 loop: CASSLGLPQFGNEKLFF. CDR3 nucleotides: TGTGCCAGCAGCTTAGGCCTTCCGCAGTTTGGTAATGAAAAACTGTTTTTT.